This is a list of T cell receptor beta chains from one sample in a study of PD-L1 blockade in urothelial cancer. TCRdb keeps only in-frame clones here, not all; method: immunoSEQ multiplex PCR. The table records some 76,000 clones, about 89% of them present only once. Material: PBMCs, obtained around atezolizumab (anti-PD-L1) treatment. The receptors originated from a man between 60 and 75 years old with urothelial cancer. Both conserved end residues are part of each CDR3. Each record gives: D gene, clone size, J gene, V gene, CDR3 protein, CDR3 DNA. A D gene is named only where the DNA matches it firmly. The size of a clone is reported for some rows only, either as once, few or many, or as a class for expanded clones.

d_call: NA; clone_size: once; j_call: TRBJ1-2; v_call: TRBV30; cdr3_aa: CAWSSGGLSYGYTF; cdr3_nt: TGTGCCTGGAGCTCGGGGGGACTCTCCTATGGCTACACCTTC
d_call: TRBD1; clone_size: NA; j_call: TRBJ2-1; v_call: TRBV11-2; cdr3_aa: CASSSQGGYFNEQFF; cdr3_nt: TGTGCCAGCAGCTCCCAAGGGGGCTACTTCAATGAGCAGTTCTTC
d_call: NA; clone_size: NA; j_call: TRBJ1-6; v_call: TRBV9; cdr3_aa: CASSVTGQVDSPLHF; cdr3_nt: TGTGCCAGCAGCGTTACAGGCCAGGTCGATTCACCCCTCCACTTT
d_call: NA; clone_size: medium-sized; j_call: TRBJ1-6; v_call: TRBV7-2; cdr3_aa: CASSLLGGGNSPLHF; cdr3_nt: TGTGCCAGCAGCTTATTGGGGGGAGGGAATTCACCCCTCCACTTT
d_call: TRBD2; clone_size: NA; j_call: TRBJ2-3; v_call: TRBV9; cdr3_aa: CASSVGEGTGTDTQYF; cdr3_nt: TGTGCCAGCAGCGTAGGGGAGGGAACGGGAACAGATACGCAGTATTTT
d_call: NA; clone_size: NA; j_call: TRBJ1-2; v_call: TRBV5-1; cdr3_aa: CASSEPGNYGYTF; cdr3_nt: TGCGCCAGCAGCGAGCCGGGGAACTATGGCTACACCTTC
d_call: TRBD1; clone_size: once; j_call: TRBJ2-5; v_call: TRBV25-1; cdr3_aa: CASSELTGARVETQYF; cdr3_nt: TGTGCCAGCAGTGAACTCACAGGGGCCAGGGTAGAGACCCAGTACTTC
d_call: TRBD1; clone_size: NA; j_call: TRBJ2-7; v_call: TRBV6-6; cdr3_aa: CASSYFRDRAYEQYF; cdr3_nt: TGTGCCAGCAGTTACTTCCGGGACAGAGCCTACGAGCAGTACTTC
d_call: NA; clone_size: NA; j_call: TRBJ2-1; v_call: TRBV19; cdr3_aa: CASSTDRLYNEQFF; cdr3_nt: TGTGCCAGTAGTACCGACAGACTTTACAATGAGCAGTTCTTC
d_call: NA; clone_size: NA; j_call: TRBJ2-2; v_call: TRBV28; cdr3_aa: CASTISEGQGGELFF; cdr3_nt: TGTGCCAGCACCATCTCGGAGGGGCAGGGTGGGGAGCTGTTTTTT
d_call: TRBD1; clone_size: NA; j_call: TRBJ1-5; v_call: TRBV7-2; cdr3_aa: CASSLGQGLGQPQHF; cdr3_nt: TGTGCCAGCAGCTTAGGACAGGGGTTGGGTCAGCCCCAGCATTTT
d_call: TRBD1; clone_size: NA; j_call: TRBJ2-7; v_call: TRBV28; cdr3_aa: CASSFRGQGSHEQYF; cdr3_nt: TGTGCCAGCAGTTTTAGGGGACAGGGGTCCCACGAGCAGTACTTC
d_call: TRBD1; clone_size: NA; j_call: TRBJ1-4; v_call: TRBV10-3; cdr3_aa: CARRGQDREKLFF; cdr3_nt: TGTGCCCGGAGGGGGCAGGACCGTGAAAAACTGTTTTTT
d_call: NA; clone_size: few; j_call: TRBJ1-2; v_call: TRBV7-9; cdr3_aa: CASSLDVGEGSYTF; cdr3_nt: TGTGCCAGCAGCTTAGATGTGGGGGAGGGAAGCTACACCTTC
d_call: NA; clone_size: NA; j_call: TRBJ1-3; v_call: TRBV9; cdr3_aa: CASSVEGVAGNTIYF; cdr3_nt: TGTGCCAGCAGCGTAGAGGGTGTAGCGGGAAACACCATATATTTT
d_call: TRBD1; clone_size: NA; j_call: TRBJ1-3; v_call: TRBV5-6; cdr3_aa: CASSWGQVNSGNTIYF; cdr3_nt: TGTGCCAGCAGCTGGGGACAGGTGAACTCTGGAAACACCATATATTTT
d_call: TRBD2; clone_size: NA; j_call: TRBJ2-5; v_call: TRBV19; cdr3_aa: CASRSGLAGGQETQYF; cdr3_nt: TGTGCCAGTAGAAGCGGACTAGCGGGGGGCCAAGAGACCCAGTACTTC
d_call: NA; clone_size: NA; j_call: TRBJ1-1; v_call: TRBV19; cdr3_aa: CASSGRVRTEAFF; cdr3_nt: TGTGCCAGTAGTGGCAGGGTTCGCACTGAAGCTTTCTTT
d_call: NA; clone_size: few; j_call: TRBJ2-7; v_call: TRBV7-2; cdr3_aa: CASSLGQEFYEQYF; cdr3_nt: TGTGCCAGCAGCTTAGGACAGGAGTTCTACGAGCAGTACTTC
d_call: NA; clone_size: NA; j_call: TRBJ1-2; v_call: TRBV7-8; cdr3_aa: CASSLARDTTEGGYTF; cdr3_nt: TGTGCCAGCAGCTTAGCGAGGGACACCACAGAAGGCGGCTACACCTTC
d_call: TRBD1; clone_size: NA; j_call: TRBJ1-6; v_call: TRBV5-5; cdr3_aa: CASSPRQGAFYNSPLHF; cdr3_nt: TGTGCCAGCAGCCCCAGACAGGGGGCCTTCTATAATTCACCCCTCCACTTT
d_call: NA; clone_size: NA; j_call: TRBJ1-1; v_call: TRBV6-6; cdr3_aa: CASRGLGTEAFF; cdr3_nt: TGTGCCAGCAGGGGACTGGGCACTGAAGCTTTCTTT
d_call: TRBD1; clone_size: NA; j_call: TRBJ2-7; v_call: TRBV5-4; cdr3_aa: CASSSGQGREQYF; cdr3_nt: TGTGCCAGCAGCTCGGGACAGGGCCGCGAGCAGTACTTC
d_call: NA; clone_size: NA; j_call: TRBJ1-2; v_call: TRBV7-3; cdr3_aa: CASSLGQDSGYTF; cdr3_nt: TGTGCCAGCAGCTTAGGGCAAGACAGCGGCTACACCTTC
d_call: NA; clone_size: NA; j_call: TRBJ1-5; v_call: TRBV19; cdr3_aa: CASSPDRSSNQPQHF; cdr3_nt: TGTGCCAGTAGCCCGGACAGAAGTAGCAATCAGCCCCAGCATTTT
d_call: TRBD2; clone_size: once; j_call: TRBJ2-7; v_call: TRBV7-8; cdr3_aa: CASSLGLADYEQYF; cdr3_nt: TGTGCCAGCAGCCTGGGACTAGCGGACTACGAGCAGTACTTC
d_call: TRBD1; clone_size: NA; j_call: TRBJ2-2; v_call: TRBV29-1; cdr3_aa: CSVRTGANTGELFF; cdr3_nt: TGCAGCGTGAGGACAGGAGCGAACACCGGGGAGCTGTTTTTT
d_call: NA; clone_size: NA; j_call: TRBJ1-2; v_call: TRBV11-2; cdr3_aa: CASSLVVPGVGYTF; cdr3_nt: TGTGCCAGCAGCTTAGTTGTGCCAGGCGTTGGCTACACCTTC
d_call: NA; clone_size: NA; j_call: TRBJ1-2; v_call: TRBV5-6; cdr3_aa: CASSLGASDYGYTF; cdr3_nt: TGTGCCAGCAGCTTGGGGGCGTCGGACTATGGCTACACCTTC
d_call: NA; clone_size: once; j_call: TRBJ1-5; v_call: TRBV30; cdr3_aa: CAWSAGVSNQPQHF; cdr3_nt: TGTGCCTGGAGTGCAGGGGTAAGCAATCAGCCCCAGCATTTT
d_call: NA; clone_size: NA; j_call: TRBJ2-2; v_call: TRBV5-6; cdr3_aa: CASSPLGGRRGELFF; cdr3_nt: TGTGCCAGCAGTCCCTTGGGGGGACGCCGAGGGGAGCTGTTTTTT
d_call: TRBD2; clone_size: NA; j_call: TRBJ2-5; v_call: TRBV7-2; cdr3_aa: CASSSASGGVRETQYF; cdr3_nt: TGTGCCAGCAGCTCCGCTAGCGGGGGAGTCCGGGAGACCCAGTACTTC
d_call: NA; clone_size: NA; j_call: TRBJ1-1; v_call: TRBV19; cdr3_aa: CASSIRVNTEAFF; cdr3_nt: TGTGCCAGTAGTATCCGAGTAAACACTGAAGCTTTCTTT
d_call: TRBD2; clone_size: NA; j_call: TRBJ2-2; v_call: TRBV6-4; cdr3_aa: CASSDSSLATGELFF; cdr3_nt: TGTGCCAGCAGTGACTCCTCACTAGCGACCGGGGAGCTGTTTTTT
d_call: TRBD2; clone_size: NA; j_call: TRBJ2-1; v_call: TRBV7-9; cdr3_aa: CASSPAIAGLYNEQFF; cdr3_nt: TGTGCCAGCAGCCCCGCAATAGCGGGACTCTACAATGAGCAGTTCTTC
d_call: NA; clone_size: NA; j_call: TRBJ1-2; v_call: TRBV6-5; cdr3_aa: CASSSLREYYGYTF; cdr3_nt: TGTGCCAGCAGTTCCCTCAGGGAATACTATGGCTACACCTTC
d_call: NA; clone_size: NA; j_call: TRBJ2-7; v_call: TRBV4-1; cdr3_aa: CASSQEDGEPYEQYF; cdr3_nt: TGCGCCAGCAGCCAGGAGGACGGGGAACCCTACGAGCAGTACTTC
d_call: TRBD1; clone_size: NA; j_call: TRBJ2-7; v_call: TRBV4-3; cdr3_aa: CASSRGQGSYEQYF; cdr3_nt: TGCGCCAGCAGCCGCGGACAGGGGTCCTACGAGCAGTACTTC
d_call: TRBD1; clone_size: NA; j_call: TRBJ2-5; v_call: TRBV5-1; cdr3_aa: CASSLASGTGLETQYF; cdr3_nt: TGCGCCAGCAGCTTGGCCTCCGGGACAGGGCTGGAGACCCAGTACTTC
d_call: TRBD1; clone_size: NA; j_call: TRBJ2-1; v_call: TRBV19; cdr3_aa: CASSPNRGRNEQFF; cdr3_nt: TGTGCCAGTAGTCCAAACAGGGGGCGTAATGAGCAGTTCTTC
d_call: NA; clone_size: once; j_call: TRBJ2-1; v_call: TRBV2; cdr3_aa: CASSEQQGRGVWEQFF; cdr3_nt: TGTGCCAGCAGTGAACAACAGGGTAGAGGGGTGTGGGAGCAGTTCTTC
d_call: NA; clone_size: NA; j_call: TRBJ1-2; v_call: TRBV19; cdr3_aa: CASSLSGNYGYTF; cdr3_nt: TGTGCCAGTAGTCTTTCAGGGAACTATGGCTACACCTTC
d_call: NA; clone_size: NA; j_call: TRBJ2-5; v_call: TRBV19; cdr3_aa: CASTRDSRQETQYF; cdr3_nt: TGTGCCAGTACGAGGGACTCCCGCCAAGAGACCCAGTACTTC
d_call: TRBD2; clone_size: NA; j_call: TRBJ2-1; v_call: TRBV19; cdr3_aa: CASSPTGTSGGNEQFF; cdr3_nt: TGTGCCAGTAGCCCCACCGGGACTAGCGGGGGCAATGAGCAGTTCTTC
d_call: NA; clone_size: NA; j_call: TRBJ2-7; v_call: TRBV4-3; cdr3_aa: CASSQILAQTYEQYF; cdr3_nt: TGCGCCAGCAGCCAAATCTTAGCGCAGACCTACGAGCAGTACTTC
d_call: TRBD2; clone_size: NA; j_call: TRBJ2-7; v_call: TRBV4-3; cdr3_aa: CASSQVVKGGEQYF; cdr3_nt: TGCGCCAGCAGCCAAGTCGTAAAGGGAGGGGAGCAGTACTTC
d_call: NA; clone_size: NA; j_call: TRBJ1-5; v_call: TRBV6-5; cdr3_aa: CASTLGSNQPQHF; cdr3_nt: TGTGCCAGCACCCTAGGAAGCAATCAGCCCCAGCATTTT
d_call: TRBD1; clone_size: NA; j_call: TRBJ1-5; v_call: TRBV28; cdr3_aa: CASSPGTVLNQPQHF; cdr3_nt: TGTGCCAGCAGCCCCGGGACAGTACTCAATCAGCCCCAGCATTTT
d_call: NA; clone_size: NA; j_call: TRBJ2-7; v_call: TRBV6-5; cdr3_aa: CASASSASSYEQYF; cdr3_nt: TGTGCCAGCGCGTCTAGCGCCAGCTCCTACGAGCAGTACTTC
d_call: TRBD2; clone_size: NA; j_call: TRBJ2-3; v_call: TRBV7-2; cdr3_aa: CASSLVASGRGDTQYF; cdr3_nt: TGTGCCAGCAGCTTAGTGGCAAGCGGGAGGGGGGATACGCAGTATTTT
d_call: NA; clone_size: NA; j_call: TRBJ1-2; v_call: TRBV5-1; cdr3_aa: CASSPDSNYGYTF; cdr3_nt: TGCGCCAGCAGCCCCGACAGTAACTATGGCTACACCTTC
d_call: TRBD2; clone_size: NA; j_call: TRBJ2-7; v_call: TRBV5-4; cdr3_aa: CASSSKTSGREQYF; cdr3_nt: TGTGCCAGCAGCTCTAAGACTAGCGGGAGGGAGCAGTACTTC